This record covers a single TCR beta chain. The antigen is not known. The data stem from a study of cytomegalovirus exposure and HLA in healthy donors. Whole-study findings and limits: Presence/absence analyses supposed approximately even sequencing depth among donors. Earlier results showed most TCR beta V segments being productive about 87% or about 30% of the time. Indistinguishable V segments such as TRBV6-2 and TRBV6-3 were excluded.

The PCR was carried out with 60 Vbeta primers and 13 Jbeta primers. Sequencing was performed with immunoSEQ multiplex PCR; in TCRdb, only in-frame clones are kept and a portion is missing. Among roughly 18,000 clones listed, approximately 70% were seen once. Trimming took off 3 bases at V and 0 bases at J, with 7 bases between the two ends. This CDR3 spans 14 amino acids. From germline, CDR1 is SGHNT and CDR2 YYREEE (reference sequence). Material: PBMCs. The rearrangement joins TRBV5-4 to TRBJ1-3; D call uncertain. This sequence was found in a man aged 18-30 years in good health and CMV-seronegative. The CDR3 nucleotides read TGTGCCAGCAGCTCCGGGGACTCTGGAAACACCATATATTTT. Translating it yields CASSSGDSGNTIYF. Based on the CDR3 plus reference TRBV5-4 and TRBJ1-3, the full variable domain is ETGVTQSPTHLIKTRGQQVTLRCSSQSGHNTVSWYQQALGQGPQFIFQYYREEENGRGNFPPRFSGLQFPNYSSELNVNALELDDSALYLCASSSGDSGNTIYFGEGSWLTVV.